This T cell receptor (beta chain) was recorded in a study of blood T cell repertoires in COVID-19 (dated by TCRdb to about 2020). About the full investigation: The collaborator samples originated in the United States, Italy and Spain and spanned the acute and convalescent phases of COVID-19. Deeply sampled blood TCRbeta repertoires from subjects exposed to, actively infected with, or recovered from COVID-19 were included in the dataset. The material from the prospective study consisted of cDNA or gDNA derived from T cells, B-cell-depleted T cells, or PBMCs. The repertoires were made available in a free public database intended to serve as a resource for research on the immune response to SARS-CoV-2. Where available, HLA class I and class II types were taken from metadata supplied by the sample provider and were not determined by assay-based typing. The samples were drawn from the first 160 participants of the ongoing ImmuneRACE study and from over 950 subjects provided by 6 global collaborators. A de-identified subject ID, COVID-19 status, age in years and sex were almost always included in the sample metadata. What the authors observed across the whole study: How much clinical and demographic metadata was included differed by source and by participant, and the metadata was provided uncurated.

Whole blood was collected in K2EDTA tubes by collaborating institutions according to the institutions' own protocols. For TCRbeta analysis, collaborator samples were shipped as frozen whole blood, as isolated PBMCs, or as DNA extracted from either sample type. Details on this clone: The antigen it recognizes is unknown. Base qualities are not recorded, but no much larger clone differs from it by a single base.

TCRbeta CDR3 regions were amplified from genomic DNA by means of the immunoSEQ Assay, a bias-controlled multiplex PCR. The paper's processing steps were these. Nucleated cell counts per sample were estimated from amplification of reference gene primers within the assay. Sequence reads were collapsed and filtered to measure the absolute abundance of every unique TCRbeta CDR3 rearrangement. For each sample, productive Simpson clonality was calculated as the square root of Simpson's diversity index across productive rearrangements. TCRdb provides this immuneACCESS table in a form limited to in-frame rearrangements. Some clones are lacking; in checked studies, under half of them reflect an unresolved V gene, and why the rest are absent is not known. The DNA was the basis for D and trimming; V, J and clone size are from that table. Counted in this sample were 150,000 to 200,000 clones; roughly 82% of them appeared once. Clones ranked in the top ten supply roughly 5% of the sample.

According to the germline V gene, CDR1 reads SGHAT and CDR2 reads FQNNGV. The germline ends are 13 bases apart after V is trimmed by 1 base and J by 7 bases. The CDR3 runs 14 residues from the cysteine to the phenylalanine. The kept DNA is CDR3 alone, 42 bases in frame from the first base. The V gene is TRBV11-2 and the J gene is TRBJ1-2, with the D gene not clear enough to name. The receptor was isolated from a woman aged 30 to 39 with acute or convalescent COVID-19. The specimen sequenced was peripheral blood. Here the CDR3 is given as CASSLGAVSSGYTF. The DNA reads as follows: TGTGCCAGCAGCTTAGGTGCGGTATCGAGTGGCTACACCTTC.